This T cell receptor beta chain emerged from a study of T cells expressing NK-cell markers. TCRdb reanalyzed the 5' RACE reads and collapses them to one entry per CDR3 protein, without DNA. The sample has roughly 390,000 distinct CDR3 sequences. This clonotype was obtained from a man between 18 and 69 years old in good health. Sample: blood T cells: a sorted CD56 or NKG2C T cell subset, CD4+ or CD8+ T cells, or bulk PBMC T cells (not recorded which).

The CDR3 loop reads CASSLDGVGITDTQYF. V and J are TRBV7-2 and TRBJ2-3. The length of the CDR3 is 16 residues. The V gene's germline CDR1 is SGHTA and CDR2 FQGNSA. The full variable domain, its missing parts supplied by reference TRBV7-2 and TRBJ2-3, is GAGVSQSPSNKVTEKGKDVELRCDPISGHTALYWYRQSLGQGLEFLIYFQGNSAPDKSGLPSDRFSAERTGGSVSTLTIQRTQQEDSAVYLCASSLDGVGITDTQYFGPGTRLTVL.